This entry lists 15 T cell receptor beta chains sequenced from one sample in a study of T-cell reconstitution after alpha-beta-depleted transplantation in children. Unique molecular identifiers were used to barcode this TCRbeta library. Each CDR3 protein is one row after TCRdb ran MiXCR on the PCR reads. The repertoire has 150,000 to 200,000 distinct CDR3 sequences, 11% of them found once; the top ten carry about 13%. Sequenced here: PBMCs, sampled before TCRalphabeta/CD19-depleted stem cell transplant. The receptors here all came from a boy between 2 and 10 years old with acute myeloid leukemia, due to receive a stem cell transplant.

Comment on this clonotype: Possible read error: a much larger clone is one base away. The chain couples TRBV2 to TRBJ1-2; the D is unclear. This CDR3 is 13 amino acids long. Looked up from germline, CDR1 is SNHLY and CDR2 is FYNNEI. DNA of the CDR3: TGTGCCAGCTGTGAAGCGCAACTGCAGGCCCACACCTTC. Translating gives CASCEAQLQAHTF. Together with reference TRBV2 and TRBJ1-2, the CDR3 gives the full variable domain: EPEVTQTPSHQVTQMGQEVILRCVPISNHLYFYWYRQILGQKVEFLVSFYNNEISEKSEIFDDQFSVERPDGSNFTLKIRSTKLEDSAMYFCASCEAQLQAHTFGSGTRLTVV.

This clonotype occurred many times. This chain connects TRBV9 to TRBJ1-5; no definite D call. The CDR3 has 13 amino acids. Deletions cut 2 bases from V and 5 bases from J, with 8 bases between. The germline gives CDR1 SGDLS, CDR2 YYNGEE. The CDR3 bases are TGTGCCAGCAGCGTGGACGACCATCAGCCCCAGCATTTT. It specifies CASSVDDHQPQHF.

Remarks on this clonotype: Just one base apart from a much larger clone, this may be a read error. The V call is TRBV7-8, the J call TRBJ2-7, with D unclear. The CDR3 consists of 12 residues. Germline lookup yields CDR1 SGHVS and CDR2 FQNEAQ. Trimming removed 5 bases from V and 7 bases from J, with 12 bases in between. In nucleotides, the CDR3 is TGTGCCAGCAGCCGAACGCGGAAAGAGCAGTACTTC. Translated: CASSRTRKEQYF.

This clonotype was recorded many times. This sequence joins TRBV7-9 and TRBJ2-1, with a tentative D call TRBD1 (6 bases). The CDR3 is 13 residues long. Per the germline V gene, CDR1 is SEHNR and CDR2 is FQNEAQ (reference sequence). V dropped 7 bases and J dropped 5 bases, with 12 bases sitting between them. The CDR3 nucleotides are TGTGCCAGCAAAACAGGGATTGACAATGAGCAGTTCTTC. This sequence encodes CASKTGIDNEQFF.

The chain joins TRBV6-2 or TRBV6-3 to TRBJ2-1; D is perhaps TRBD1 (6 bases). V shed 2 bases and J shed 7 bases, with 27 bases lying between them. This CDR3 spans 19 amino acids. Germline-derived CDR1 and CDR2 are MNHEY and SVGEGT. The DNA for the CDR3 is TGTGCCAGCAGTTACCAGATCGGTAGACTGGGGGCCTCCCCAAATGAGCAGTTCTTC. It codes for CASSYQIGRLGASPNEQFF.

This clonotype was seen ten or more times. The chain has TRBV20-1 and TRBJ2-3, with D possibly matching TRBD1 (6 bases). The germline CDR1 and CDR2 sequences are DFQATT and SNEGSKA (reference sequence). The CDR3 length is 14 residues. V was pared by 3 bases and J by 2 bases, with 12 bases between. DNA of the CDR3: TGCAGTGCTAGTACAGGGCCTGTCACAGATACGCAGTATTTT. Translation gives CSASTGPVTDTQYF.

This clonotype has at least ten counts. DNA of the CDR3: TGTGCCAGCAGGCAGAGGGTGTCGGGCCTGTTTTTT. Protein: CASRQRVSGLFF. The chain recombines TRBV7-2 with TRBJ1-4; D is undetermined. V was clipped by 6 bases and J by 14 bases, with 16 bases between them. The CDR3 extends over 12 amino acids. CDR1 and CDR2 from the germline V gene are SGHTA and FQGNSA.

This clonotype was seen repeatedly, ten times or more. J is TRBJ1-1 and V is TRBV6-2 or TRBV6-3; D remains unclear. The CDR3 is made up of 12 amino acids. Trimming left V 6 bases short and J 7 bases short, with 12 bases between. Germline values: CDR1 MNHEY, CDR2 SVGEGT. CDR3 DNA sequence: TGTGCCAGCAGCCTCGACCGACTTGAAGCTTTCTTT. Its protein is CASSLDRLEAFF.

This clonotype came up many times. V and J are TRBV7-3 and TRBJ2-3; a weak D match, TRBD2 (6 bases). Germline V gene sequence: CDR1 SGHTA, CDR2 FQGTGA. The CDR3 is 18 amino acids. Trimming took 4 bases from V and 1 from J, leaving 21 bases between them. This CDR3 is CASSWHGPSETRTDTQYF. The CDR3 nucleotides read TGTGCCAGCAGCTGGCATGGGCCTAGCGAGACACGCACAGATACGCAGTATTTT.

J is TRBJ1-6 and V is TRBV5-1, with D possibly TRBD1 on 5 matching bases. The CDR3 spans 14 residues. Trimming took 4 bases from V and 7 from J, leaving 12 bases between them. CDR1 SGHRS and CDR2 YFSETQ come from the germline V gene. This chain's CDR3 is CASSSRGENSPLHF. CDR3 nucleotides: TGCGCCAGCAGCAGCAGAGGGGAGAATTCACCCCTCCACTTT.

This clonotype has ten or more counts. V and J are TRBV6-1 and TRBJ1-2, with 9 nucleotides matching TRBD1. The length of the CDR3 is 14 residues. Trimming at V came to 6 bases and at J to 7 bases, leaving 9 bases not matched to a gene. CDR1 is MNHNS, CDR2 SASEGT, per germline. The CDR3 DNA is TGTGCCAGCAGACAAGACAGGGGGTCGGTTGGCTACACCTTC. This encodes CASRQDRGSVGYTF.

This clonotype was detected ten times or more. The chain uses TRBV12-3 or TRBV12-4 and TRBJ1-1, with D perhaps TRBD1 (5 bases). There are 13 residues in the CDR3. V gave up 8 bases and J gave up 1 base, with 11 bases separating them. As DNA, the CDR3 is TGTGCCAGCGCCTATGGGGGGAACACTGAAGCTTTCTTT. Translated, it gives CASAYGGNTEAFF.

In its sample, this clonotype was seen many times. The chain employs TRBV5-6 and TRBJ2-3; 12 bases match TRBD1. CDR3 length: 16 residues. V lost 4 bases and J lost 5; bases outside the gene matches: 8. Germline V gene sequence: CDR1 SGHDT, CDR2 YYEEEE. For the CDR3, the DNA is TGTGCCAGCAGCATACCGGGACAGGGGGCTGGAGATACGCAGTATTTT. This encodes CASSIPGQGAGDTQYF.

In this sample, this clonotype turned up many times. The chain links TRBV4-1 to TRBJ2-1, with 8 bases fitting TRBD1. Per the germline V gene, CDR1 is MGHRA and CDR2 is YSYEKL. The J segment lost 8 bases and the V segment lost 4 bases, leaving 7 bases of the junction unmatched. The CDR3 sequence is 14 residues long. The CDR3 region is CASSRTGGMDEQFF. The CDR3 region has the DNA TGCGCCAGCAGCCGAACAGGGGGTATGGATGAGCAGTTCTTC.

This clonotype was seen only a few times. The genes are TRBV15 and TRBJ2-7; D may be TRBD2 (6 bases). V shed 0 bases and J shed 2 bases, with 14 bases lying between them. There are 16 residues in the CDR3. CDR1 and CDR2 from the germline V gene are LNHNV and YYDKDF (reference sequence). CDR3 loop: CATSREEGRSPYEQYF. Here the CDR3 DNA reads TGTGCCACCAGCAGAGAGGAGGGACGGAGCCCCTACGAGCAGTACTTC.